The clone carrying this TCR beta chain has at least ten counts. The antigen remains unidentified. The CDR3 carries no conserved terminal phenylalanine or tryptophan, so it likely arises from a read error. The limits of the CDR3 on the DNA are not certain, so only TCRdb's listed CDR3 is given. This record belongs to a study of CD8+CD57+ T cells in acquired aplastic anemia. Study background: Sorted CD4+ and CD8+ cells yielded 3.2 ug of DNA on average. Study conclusions and caveats: A set of about 30 CD8+ CDR3 sequences was shared between patients and controls, and these sequences appeared highly expressed in patients.

The CDR3 length equals 15 residues, ends included. Germline loops: CDR1 SNHLY, CDR2 FYNNEI. Investigators profiled TCR beta VDJ and CDR3 from genomic DNA template. Via MiXCR, TCRdb re-called the reads, giving one row per CDR3 protein. The table includes roughly 250,000 distinct CDR3 sequences, 82% detected once. For sequencing, patients were chosen who had shown expansion of CD8+CD57+ cells by flow cytometry. The cohort consisted entirely of patients having severe acquired aplastic anemia. This TCR was sampled from a human donor with aplastic anemia. The gene calls are TRBV2 and TRBJ1-1; the table's TRBD1 call for D was not verified on the DNA. Sample: sorted CD4+, CD8+, or CD8+CD57+ T cells (not recorded which) from PBMCs. The chain's CDR3 is CASGDGGTDTQYFCS.